This section outlines one T cell receptor (beta chain) sequence together with its context. This clone was observed a few times. Its antigen remains unidentified. There are no base qualities to consult, and no much larger clone falls within one base. Spanning cysteine to phenylalanine, the CDR3 consists of 14 amino acids. The read is trimmed to its CDR3 DNA, 42 bases read in frame from base 1. V has 6 bases trimmed and J has 6 bases trimmed; junction bases matching no gene number 7. CDR1 MNHEY and CDR2 SVGAGI were looked up in the germline V gene. The sample originates from a study of cytomegalovirus exposure and HLA in healthy donors (TCRdb year 2017). A note on the overall study: According to a later analysis, one platform produced both the 100 to 150 validation repertoires and the roughly 650 repertoires of the first cohort. The study was designed to test whether signatures of past pathogen exposure could be identified by cataloging public T cell receptors. The study combined high-throughput TCR immunosequencing, statistical association of individual TCRs with disease status, and machine learning to predict cytomegalovirus infection status. Besides the first cohort of more than 650 subjects, a separate validation cohort made up of 90 to 150 different subjects was used. Overall study outcomes, separate from this receptor: In vitro tests confirmed that a few of the cytomegalovirus-associated TCR beta chains recognize cytomegalovirus antigens. The authors suggested that the approach could potentially be extended to other disease states and immunological phenotypes. The classifier was reported to diagnose cytomegalovirus status with high specificity and sensitivity in both the original and validation cohorts. Most TCR sequences were seen in very few donors, while some public TCRs were found in many individuals. All 120 or so repertoires were used to score co-occurrence in the validation cohort in a later analysis, because that analysis had no HLA typing for the cohort. The study gave a list of some 150 TCR beta chains associated with cytomegalovirus. A later analysis found that TCRs clustered in the first cohort also tended to co-occur in the 110 or so validation repertoires, with about 94% of cluster scores above 0.

The library was made by the immunoSEQ multiplex PCR assay. Turning to the authors' computational methods: To diagnose cytomegalovirus status from the catalog of TCR beta chain sequences, a statistical classification framework was built. The immuneACCESS repertoire file appears here via TCRdb, limited to in-frame rearrangements. These files lack a portion of the clones; in checked studies, under half of the deficit traces to unresolved V genes, and the cause of the others is not known. Clonal size and the V and J genes are those of that table, whereas D and trimming came from the DNA. The sample table holds about 49,000 clones, of which roughly 92% were seen once. The top ten clonotypes cover under 1.5% of the sample. Separate from the approximately 690-subject first cohort, the validation cohort of roughly 130 subjects was the group to which the donors belonged.

Sequenced: PBMCs. The chain was built from TRBV6-5 and TRBJ2-7, and 11 bases in between align with TRBD2. This TCR came from a man in his late teens or twenties in good health and CMV-seronegative. The encoded CDR3 is CASSSIAGGTEQYF. The sequenced DNA is TGTGCCAGCAGCTCTATAGCGGGAGGGACCGAGCAGTACTTC.